Sequencing of this T cell receptor beta chain was carried out in a study of OX40 agonist ivuxolimab in advanced cancers. Sequencing used immunoSEQ multiplex PCR; TCRdb keeps in-frame clones, though not all of them. The repertoire consists of tens of thousands of clones, with 80% to 95% occurring once and the leading ten covering roughly 9.8%. Between the trimmed V and J ends, which lost 1 base and 4 bases, there was a span of 10 bases. This CDR3 has 14 amino acids. In germline, CDR1 is MGHRA, CDR2 YSYEKL. The source material was CD4+ or CD8+ T cells sorted from blood, sampled in a trial of the OX40 agonist ivuxolimab. This receptor was taken from an adult with an advanced solid tumor such as melanoma, head and neck, liver or kidney cancer. The chain carries TRBV4-1 and TRBJ1-2; TRBD1 might be the D (6 bases). The CDR3 loop is CASSQGTGIYGYTF. CDR3 sequence (DNA): TGCGCCAGCAGCCAAGGCACAGGGATCTATGGCTACACCTTC.